The TCR beta chain under discussion was sequenced for a study of T-cell memory formation after mild COVID-19. General study findings and limits: Of the contracting clones, CD4+ ones lay mainly in CM and EM, and CD8+ ones in EMRA. Within pre-infection memory, some responding clones were found, suggesting cross-reactive memory joined.

V lost 0 bases and J 3 bases, leaving 12 bases between the germline ends. This CDR3 has 15 residues. The germline gives CDR1 LGHNA, CDR2 YSLEER. TCRdb reprocessed the 5' RACE reads via MiXCR and lists one record per CDR3 protein. The profile covers 250,000 to 350,000 distinct CDR3 sequences, with 15% appearing a single time and 22% taken by the ten largest. Note on this clonotype: Its antigen is undetermined.

The specimen sequenced was PBMCs or a T cell subset sorted from them (not recorded which). The TCR originated in a man younger than 35 who had mild COVID-19 (a few samples of this study predate the infection). Cell type and time point are not known. The rearrangement links TRBV4-3 to TRBJ2-7, with unresolved D. CDR3 residues: CASSQEWILLYEQYF. The CDR3 DNA follows: TGCGCCAGCAGCCAAGAATGGATCCTCCTCTACGAGCAGTACTTC.